This TCR beta chain was obtained from a study of blood T cell repertoires in COVID-19. Looking at the study overall: Sites in the United States, Italy and Spain provided acute and convalescent COVID-19 samples.

In the original processing: Reference gene primer amplification yielded estimated nucleated cell counts. Generated by immunoSEQ multiplex PCR, the TCRdb table keeps only in-frame clones and is missing some. The V and J calls and clone size were taken over from that table, and D and trimming were inferred from the DNA. The profile shows tens of thousands of clones, around 79% of them singletons. The trim removed 11 bases at V and 0 bases at J, leaving 10 bases unmatched. CDR3 length equals 16 residues. The V gene's germline CDR1 is SNHLY and CDR2 FYNNEI. Sequenced material: peripheral blood. This clonotype was sampled from a man aged 55 to 70 with active or convalescent COVID-19. This chain connects TRBV2 to TRBJ1-6; TRBD1 matches 7 bases. CDR3 DNA: TGTGCCGGAAGGACAGGCCCAAGCTCCTATAATTCACCCCTCCACTTT. Translating it yields CAGRTGPSSYNSPLHF.